Each of the 32 T cell receptor beta chains below was sequenced from the same sample in a study of blood T cell repertoires in COVID-19. Data came from immunoSEQ multiplex PCR; TCRdb stores just in-frame clones and leaves some out. The sample consists of more than 150,000 clones, 80% to 90% of them appearing once. Sample: PBMCs or T cells enriched from blood (not recorded which). These receptors were collected from a woman aged 45-60 years who had recovered from COVID-19.

V usage is TRBV18 and J usage is TRBJ1-5, with TRBD1 identical over 9 bases. The germline V gene has CDR1 KGHSH and CDR2 LQKENI. J gave up 3 bases and V 2 bases, and 2 bases lay outside the gene matches. The CDR3 is 15 residues long. The CDR3 nucleotides read TGTGCCAGCTCACCAGGACAGGGGAACAATCAGCCCCAGCATTTT. It is translated as CASSPGQGNNQPQHF.

CDR3 nucleotides: TGTGCCAGCAGCCAAGATCAGGGGGTTCTATCAGATACGCAGTATTTT. Protein product: CASSQDQGVLSDTQYF. The rearrangement links TRBV14 to TRBJ2-3; TRBD1 aligns across 7 bases. The germline V gene has CDR1 SGHDN and CDR2 FVKESK. The CDR3 extends over 16 amino acids. The V segment lost 0 bases and the J segment 4 bases; nucleotides outside the gene matches: 7.

This chain connects TRBV11-3 to TRBJ1-1; tentatively, D is TRBD1 (5 bases). This CDR3 has 15 amino acids. Trimming removed 3 bases from V and 3 bases from J, with 14 bases in between. CDR1 is SGHNT, CDR2 YENEEA, per germline. CDR3 loop: CASSFGGVGDTEAFF. CDR3 sequence (DNA): TGTGCCAGCAGCTTTGGAGGGGTGGGTGACACTGAAGCTTTCTTT. The full variable domain, in which reference TRBV11-3 and TRBJ1-1 provide the parts outside the CDR3, is EAGVVQSPRYKIIEKKQPVAFWCNPISGHNTLYWYLQNLGQGPELLIRYENEEAVDDSQLPKDRFSAERLKGVDSTLKIQPAELGDSAVYLCASSFGGVGDTEAFFGQGTRLTVV.

The CDR3 loop reads CASSFGRGGRFNYGYTF. The CDR3 DNA reads TGTGCCAGCAGCTTTGGTAGGGGCGGCAGATTTAACTATGGCTACACCTTC. The rearrangement uses TRBV11-3 and TRBJ1-2; D might be TRBD1 (5 bases). The V and J ends lost 3 bases and 1 base respectively, with 18 bases between them. Germline V gene lookup returns CDR1 SGHNT and CDR2 YENEEA. This CDR3 contains 17 residues.

This chain links TRBV10-3 with TRBJ2-3; D is possibly TRBD1 (5 bases). Trimming took off 6 bases at V and 6 bases at J, with 19 bases between the two ends. Germline-derived CDR1 and CDR2 are ENHRY and SYGVKD. This CDR3 contains 15 residues. The CDR3 here is CAISTPASSGDTQYF. Written as DNA, the CDR3 is TGTGCCATCAGCACCCCAGCATCTTCAGGGGATACGCAGTATTTT.

The genes are TRBV13 and TRBJ1-1; 9 bases align to TRBD1. This CDR3 contains 15 residues. Germline trimming cut 4 bases from V and 6 bases from J; bases unmatched to any gene: 9. CDR1 and CDR2 (germline): PRHDT, FYEKMQ (reference sequence). As DNA, the CDR3 is TGTGCCAGCAGCTCACAGGGGGCCCTCAACGCTGAAGCTTTCTTT. Encoded protein: CASSSQGALNAEAFF.

This clone was detected a few times. This rearrangement joins TRBV9 to TRBJ2-5, with a possible D match to TRBD1 (6 bases). The CDR3 extends over 15 amino acids. Trimming removed 4 bases from V and 1 base from J, with 14 bases in between. The germline CDR1 and CDR2 sequences are SGDLS and YYNGEE. The DNA for the CDR3 is TGTGCCAGCAGCTCAGGACAGAAACTCCAAGAGACCCAGTACTTC. Translation gives CASSSGQKLQETQYF.

The rearrangement uses TRBV11-3 and TRBJ2-7; 7 bases are a match to TRBD2. The ends lost 10 bases at V and 2 bases at J; junction bases unmatched: 11. Looked up from germline, CDR1 is SGHNT and CDR2 is YENEEA. This CDR3 is built from 14 residues. The chain's CDR3 is CATYSGRATYEQYF. DNA for the CDR3: TGTGCCACCTATTCGGGGAGGGCTACCTACGAGCAGTACTTC.

This chain connects TRBV14 to TRBJ2-2; D not certain. In germline, CDR1 is SGHDN, CDR2 FVKESK. The V end lost 8 bases, the J end lost 3 bases, and 4 bases lay between the germline ends. The CDR3 consists of 11 residues. CDR3 DNA sequence: TGTGCCAGCGGCTACACCGGGGAGCTGTTTTTT. Its translation: CASGYTGELFF.

This rearrangement joins TRBV27 to TRBJ1-2; tentatively, D is TRBD1 (5 bases). CDR1 is MNHEY and CDR2 is SMNVEV in the germline V gene (reference sequence). Trimming took 7 bases from V and 3 from J, leaving 9 bases between them. The CDR3 runs to 12 residues. As DNA, the CDR3 is TGTGCCAGCAACTGGGGCGACTATGGCTACACCTTC. This sequence encodes CASNWGDYGYTF.

This clone appeared once. This chain connects TRBV5-1 to TRBJ2-1; 7 nucleotides agree with TRBD1. CDR1 and CDR2 from the germline V gene are SGHRS and YFSETQ. V lost 4 bases to trimming and J lost 5 bases; unmatched junction nucleotides: 6. The CDR3 is 14 amino acids. The CDR3 is CASSKWDSNNEQFF. The CDR3 DNA sequence: TGCGCCAGCAGCAAATGGGACAGCAACAATGAGCAGTTCTTC. The whole variable domain, remainder taken from reference TRBV5-1 and TRBJ2-1, is KAGVTQTPRYLIKTRGQQVTLSCSPISGHRSVSWYQQTPGQGLQFLFEYFSETQRNKGNFPGRFSGRQFSNSRSEMNVSTLELGDSALYLCASSKWDSNNEQFFGPGTRLTVL.

The chain combines TRBV28 with TRBJ1-1; weak D call: TRBD1 (6 bases). Germline CDR1 MDHEN, CDR2 SYDVKM. V dropped 10 bases and J dropped 0 bases, with 9 bases sitting between them. The CDR3 spans 12 residues. The CDR3 DNA sequence: TGTGCCACTGGGACAATGAACACTGAAGCTTTCTTT. Its translation: CATGTMNTEAFF.

This clone has more than one count but fewer than ten. The chain joins TRBV10-3 to TRBJ1-5; 9 positions agree with TRBD1. Trimming at V came to 6 bases and at J to 5 bases, leaving 20 bases not matched to a gene. Germline V gives CDR1 ENHRY, CDR2 SYGVKD. The CDR3 runs to 19 residues. CDR3 sequence reads: CAIRDSPMTDRGFYQPQHF. In DNA form, the CDR3 reads TGTGCCATCAGGGATAGCCCGATGACGGACAGGGGTTTTTATCAGCCCCAGCATTTT.

The gene calls are TRBV7-2 and TRBJ2-1; 10 bases match TRBD2. The CDR3 consists of 16 residues. The J segment lost 3 bases and the V segment lost 5 bases, leaving 7 bases of the junction unmatched. Germline V CDR1 and CDR2: SGHTA, FQGNSA. The CDR3 region has the DNA TGTGCCAGCAGCCTGGGGAGCGGGAGGGGCTACAATGAGCAGTTCTTC. Translated, it gives CASSLGSGRGYNEQFF.

This rearrangement joins TRBV5-1 to TRBJ2-1, with 12 bases that match TRBD2. V lost 5 bases and J lost 9; bases outside the gene matches: 12. Germline V gives CDR1 SGHRS, CDR2 YFSETQ. This CDR3 region has 16 residues. CDR3 DNA sequence: TGCGCCAGCAGAGCCACTAGCGGGGGGACCTCTGGTGAGCAGTTCTTC. Translating it yields CASRATSGGTSGEQFF.

The genes are TRBV2 and TRBJ1-5; no clear D. CDR1 SNHLY and CDR2 FYNNEI come from the germline V gene. Deletions cut 6 bases from V and 4 bases from J, with 16 bases between. The length of the CDR3 is 15 residues. For the CDR3, the DNA is TGTGCCAGCAGGCGAGAAGGCCTACAGAATCAGCCCCAGCATTTT. This codes for CASRREGLQNQPQHF.

The chain is built from TRBV7-8 and TRBJ2-7; 11 bases are a match to TRBD2. The CDR3 extends over 15 amino acids. V lost 2 bases, J lost 7 bases, and 7 bases stayed unmatched. Germline CDR1 reads SGHVS; CDR2 reads FQNEAQ. Written as DNA, the CDR3 is TGTGCCAGCAGCTTAACTAGCGGGAGAACGGAGGAGCAGTACTTC. Its protein product is CASSLTSGRTEEQYF.

J is TRBJ2-7 and V is TRBV27, with 8 bases lining up with TRBD2. Trimming cost V 2 bases and J 6 bases; bases outside gene matches: 12. This CDR3 is built from 16 residues. Germline V CDR1 and CDR2: MNHEY, SMNVEV (reference sequence). This CDR3 is CASSLIVLGGRSEQYF. In nucleotides, the CDR3 is TGTGCCAGCAGTTTAATAGTCCTTGGCGGGAGGAGCGAGCAGTACTTC.

The V gene is TRBV5-4, the J gene TRBJ2-5, with 9 nucleotides matching TRBD2. In germline, CDR1 is SGHNT, CDR2 YYREEE (reference sequence). V lost 3 bases to trimming and J lost 5 bases; unmatched junction nucleotides: 11. CDR3 length: 16 residues. The CDR3 is CASSWGSQREVETQYF. The DNA of the CDR3 is TGTGCCAGCAGCTGGGGGAGCCAGCGGGAGGTGGAGACCCAGTACTTC. Combining the CDR3 with reference TRBV5-4 and TRBJ2-5 gives the whole variable domain ETGVTQSPTHLIKTRGQQVTLRCSSQSGHNTVSWYQQALGQGPQFIFQYYREEENGRGNFPPRFSGLQFPNYSSELNVNALELDDSALYLCASSWGSQREVETQYFGPGTRLLVL.

This chain joins TRBV6-5 and TRBJ1-2; 10 bases agree with TRBD1. The CDR3 covers 13 residues. J gave up 7 bases and V 7 bases, and 6 bases lay outside the gene matches. CDR1 is MNHEY and CDR2 is SVGAGI in the germline V gene. The CDR3 loop reads CASKGQGDGGYTF. CDR3 sequence (DNA): TGTGCCAGCAAAGGACAGGGGGACGGTGGCTACACCTTC.

CDR3 in amino acids: CASSSTGKAFF. The CDR3 DNA sequence: TGTGCCAGCAGCTCCACAGGAAAAGCTTTCTTT. The chain recombines TRBV7-3 with TRBJ1-1; D might be TRBD1 (5 bases). The CDR3 length is 11 residues. V lost 4 bases to trimming and J lost 9 bases, with 9 bases between them. Germline CDR1 SGHTA, CDR2 FQGTGA.

This clone was found a few times. The CDR3 nucleotides are TGTGCCAGCAGTGAACCGGGACAGGCCACAGATACGCAGTATTTT. Amino acids: CASSEPGQATDTQYF. This chain uses TRBV6-1 with TRBJ2-3, with 8 bases identical to TRBD1. Looked up from germline, CDR1 is MNHNS and CDR2 is SASEGT. The V segment lost 2 bases and the J segment 2 bases; nucleotides outside the gene matches: 3. CDR3 length: 15 residues.

This rearrangement joins TRBV6-5 to TRBJ1-6, with D perhaps matching TRBD1 (6 bases). The CDR3 extends over 14 amino acids. V gave up 7 bases and J gave up 7 bases, with 14 bases separating them. The germline gives CDR1 MNHEY, CDR2 SVGAGI. CDR3 protein: CASNLGQTNSPLHF. CDR3 sequence (DNA): TGTGCCAGCAACCTCGGACAGACAAATTCACCCCTCCACTTT.

Here the CDR3 reads CAISESPGQTRSGANVLTF. The CDR3 nucleotides are TGTGCCATCAGTGAGTCTCCGGGACAGACCCGCTCTGGGGCCAACGTCCTGACTTTC. The chain couples TRBV10-3 to TRBJ2-6, with 7 bases that match TRBD1. This CDR3 is built from 19 residues. Per the germline V gene, CDR1 is ENHRY and CDR2 is SYGVKD. The V and J ends lost 0 bases and 0 bases, in that order; junction bases with no gene match: 8.

V is TRBV5-8 and J is TRBJ1-5; no clear D gene. The CDR3 spans 14 residues. The V gene's germline CDR1 is SGHTS and CDR2 YDEGEE. V shed 0 bases and J shed 7 bases, with 11 bases lying between them. The CDR3, as DNA: TGTGCCAGCAGCTTGGGGGCCACTGGCCAGCCCCAGCATTTT. It translates to CASSLGATGQPQHF.

V and J are TRBV29-1 and TRBJ2-7; D is perhaps TRBD1 (5 bases). Germline V gene data show CDR1 as SQVTM and CDR2 as ANQGSEA. The CDR3 length is 14 residues. The V and J ends lost 1 base and 7 bases respectively, with 17 bases between them. The CDR3 reads CSVEVAGRVQEQYF. The CDR3 coding sequence is TGCAGCGTTGAAGTAGCAGGGCGAGTTCAGGAGCAGTACTTC.

The chain has TRBV28 and TRBJ1-4, with a tentative D call TRBD1 (5 bases). This CDR3 is built from 12 residues. Per germline, CDR1 MDHEN and CDR2 SYDVKM. CDR3 loop: CAHRQPNEKLFF. As DNA, the CDR3 is TGTGCGCACAGACAGCCAAATGAAAAACTGTTTTTT. The full variable domain, rest sourced from reference TRBV28 and TRBJ1-4, is DVKVTQSSRYLVKRTGEKVFLECVQDMDHENMFWYRQDPGLGLRLIYFSYDVKMKEKGDIPEGYSVSREKKERFSLILESASTNQTSMYLCAHRQPNEKLFFGSGTQLSVL.

The chain recombines TRBV29-1 with TRBJ2-1; the match to TRBD2 covers 12 bases. The CDR3 consists of 14 residues. J was trimmed by 7 bases and V by 7 bases; bases with no gene match: 8. The germline gives CDR1 SQVTM, CDR2 ANQGSEA. This CDR3 reads CSDALAGGPNEQFF. DNA of the CDR3: TGCAGCGACGCCCTAGCGGGAGGGCCTAATGAGCAGTTCTTC.

V usage is TRBV9 and J usage is TRBJ2-2, with 7 bases fitting TRBD1. This CDR3 has 16 amino acids. CDR1 is SGDLS and CDR2 is YYNGEE in the germline V gene. V trimming: 3 bases; J trimming: 1 base; junction bases outside the gene matches: 6. CDR3 DNA: TGTGCCAGCAGCGCCCGGGACAGATTGAACACCGGGGAGCTGTTTTTT. It is translated as CASSARDRLNTGELFF.

The chain recombines TRBV19 with TRBJ2-2, with D possibly being TRBD1 (5 bases). Deletions cut 6 bases from V and 6 bases from J, with 11 bases between. Germline CDR1 LNHDA, CDR2 SQIVND (reference sequence). The CDR3 is made up of 13 amino acids. The CDR3 spells CASRPGMAGELFF. In DNA form, the CDR3 reads TGTGCCAGTAGGCCAGGGATGGCCGGGGAGCTGTTTTTT.

The rearrangement joins TRBV28 to TRBJ1-3; a weak D match, TRBD1 (6 bases). The germline CDR1 and CDR2 sequences are MDHEN and SYDVKM. CDR3 length equals 16 residues. Between the trimmed V and J ends, which lost 3 bases and 3 bases, there was a span of 15 bases. The CDR3 loop is CASSLKPGASGNTIYF. The CDR3 DNA follows: TGTGCCAGCAGTTTGAAGCCAGGGGCAAGTGGAAACACCATATATTTT.

The chain uses TRBV19 and TRBJ1-6; perhaps TRBD1 as D (6 bases). There are 13 residues in the CDR3. The V gene lost 0 bases and the J gene lost 10 bases, with 7 bases spanning the gap. Germline loops: CDR1 LNHDA, CDR2 SQIVND (reference sequence). The CDR3 nucleotides are TGTGCCAGTAGTATAGACAGGGGATCACCCCTCCACTTT. It is translated as CASSIDRGSPLHF.